This entry is about one T cell receptor beta chain. Its antigen is undetermined. This clone may be a read error of a much larger clone one base away. The sample belongs to a study of regulatory T cells in long-lasting Graves disease. Study results and limitations: Between persistent patients, 2,500 to 3,500 public clonotypes were shared, exceeding the roughly 940 shared between new patients. Repertoires from persistent disease leaned toward TRBV28, TRBJ1-2 and TRBJ2-5. Compared with new cases, persistent Graves' patients showed reduced TCR diversity.

The CDR3 length is 13 residues. Germline CDR1 and CDR2: SEHNR and FQNEAQ (reference sequence). Libraries of TCR beta came from iRepertoire HTBI primers plus Arm-PCR of CDR3 regions. TCRdb re-derived calls from the multiplex PCR reads in MiXCR, one entry per CDR3 protein. Of over 200,000 distinct CDR3 sequences listed, approximately 20% are singletons. Time point specified: newly diagnosed GD, antithyroid drugs for less than 3 months. Making the TCR library involved RNA that had been extracted from PBMCs. The sample in question was peripheral blood mononuclear cells (PBMCs), obtained at new diagnosis, from a patient treated with antithyroid drugs. The sequence derives from a female donor with Graves disease. V gene TRBV7-9 combines with J gene TRBJ1-2; D remains unclear. CDR3 nucleotide sequence: TGTGCCAGCAGCTTAGACAGTAACTATGGCCACACCTTC. Amino acids: CASSLDSNYGHTF.